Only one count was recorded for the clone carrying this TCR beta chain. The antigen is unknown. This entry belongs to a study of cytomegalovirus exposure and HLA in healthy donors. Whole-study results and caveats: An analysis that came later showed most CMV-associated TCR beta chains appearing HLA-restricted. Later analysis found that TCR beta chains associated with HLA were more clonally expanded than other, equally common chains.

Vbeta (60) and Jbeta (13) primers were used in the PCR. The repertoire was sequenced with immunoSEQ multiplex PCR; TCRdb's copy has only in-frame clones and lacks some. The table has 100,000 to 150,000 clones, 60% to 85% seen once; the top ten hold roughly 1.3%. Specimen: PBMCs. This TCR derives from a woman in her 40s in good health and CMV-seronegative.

CDR3: CASSEPRDSNTEAFF. As DNA, the CDR3 is TGTGCCAGCAGCGAACCGCGGGACTCAAACACTGAAGCTTTCTTT. The rearrangement joins TRBV5-4 to TRBJ1-1, with a weak D call TRBD1 (5 bases). V lost 4 bases and J lost 2, with 15 bases in between. Per the germline V gene, CDR1 is SGHNT and CDR2 is YYREEE (reference sequence). The CDR3 consists of 15 residues.